This T cell receptor beta chain emerged from a study of beta chain features in type 1 diabetes. This clone was seen only a few times. CDR1 and CDR2 (germline): MDHEN, SYDVKM. J was trimmed by 4 bases and V by 2 bases; bases with no gene match: 1. CDR3 length equals 14 residues. The investigators reverse transcribed all of the isolated RNA, so they sequenced expressed TCRB transcripts. Sequenced by immunoSEQ multiplex PCR; TCRdb stores in-frame clones only, minus some. The sample comprises some 330,000 clones, approximately 9.9% of which are singletons, and over 0.015% rests with the top ten. The clonotype originates from a woman aged 30 to 39 in good health. This chain uses TRBV28 with TRBJ2-2; 7 bases fit TRBD1. Input material: naive CD4+ T cells from blood. CDR3 bases: TGTGCCAGCAGTTTAGACAGGGTCACCGGGGAGCTGTTTTTT. Protein: CASSLDRVTGELFF. Filled out from reference TRBV28 and TRBJ2-2, the complete variable domain reads DVKVTQSSRYLVKRTGEKVFLECVQDMDHENMFWYRQDPGLGLRLIYFSYDVKMKEKGDIPEGYSVSREKKERFSLILESASTNQTSMYLCASSLDRVTGELFFGEGSRLTVL.